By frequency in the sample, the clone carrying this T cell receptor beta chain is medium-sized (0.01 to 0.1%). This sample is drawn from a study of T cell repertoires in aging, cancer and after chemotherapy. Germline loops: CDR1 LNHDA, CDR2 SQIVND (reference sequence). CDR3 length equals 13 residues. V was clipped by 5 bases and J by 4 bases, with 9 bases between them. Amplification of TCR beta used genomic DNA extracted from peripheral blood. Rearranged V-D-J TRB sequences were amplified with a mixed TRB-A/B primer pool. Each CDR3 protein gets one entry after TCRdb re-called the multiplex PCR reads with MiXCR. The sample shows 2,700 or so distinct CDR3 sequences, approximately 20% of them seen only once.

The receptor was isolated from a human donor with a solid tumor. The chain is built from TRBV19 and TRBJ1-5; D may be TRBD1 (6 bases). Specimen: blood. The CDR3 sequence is CASSVGTNQPQHF. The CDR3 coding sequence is TGTGCCAGTAGTGTTGGGACAAATCAGCCCCAGCATTTT. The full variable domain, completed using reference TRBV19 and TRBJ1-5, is DGGITQSPKYLFRKEGQNVTLSCEQNLNHDAMYWYRQDPGQGLRLIYYSQIVNDFQKGDIAEGYSVSREKKESFPLTVTSAQKNPTAFYLCASSVGTNQPQHFGDGTRLSIL.